This TCR beta chain was identified in a study of neoadjuvant anti-PD-1 for oral cavity cancer (dated by TCRdb to the early 2020s). In the study overall: Three to four biweekly doses of nivolumab at 3 mg/kg were mostly administered to patients before curative-intent surgical resection. The parent correlative cohort included some 13 patients, with a roughly 34% response rate. For patients who did not progress, a fourth nivolumab dose was given around day 43, followed by definitive surgical resection on days 50-56. Under RECIST 1.1, patients with complete response, partial response or stable disease were classed as responders, and patients with progression were classed as non-responders.

Reading from cysteine to phenylalanine, the CDR3 counts 16 amino acids. CDR3 DNA only is kept here, 48 bases in frame from base 1. Trimmed from V: 1 base; trimmed from J: 4 bases; junction bases lacking a gene match: 9. Looking up the germline V gene yields CDR1 SGHRS and CDR2 YFSETQ. The time point tag for this specimen amounts to: after neoadjuvant nivolumab, at surgical resection. None of the patients had received prior systemic or radiation treatment, and all were newly diagnosed with stage II-IVA oral cavity squamous cell carcinoma. The cohort was composed of patients with HPV-negative, locally advanced oral cavity squamous cell carcinoma. Peripheral blood mononuclear cells were analyzed directly, without maintenance or expansion in culture. Samples came from a longitudinal correlative study of a single-arm phase II trial of neoadjuvant nivolumab in oral cavity squamous cell carcinoma. Subject-matched pre- and post-treatment PBMCs and tumors from three responders and three non-responders were subjected to genomic DNA-based TCRbeta sequencing. Peripheral blood mononuclear cells were collected before nivolumab treatment and again after treatment, at the time of surgery. The Maxwell RSC DNA from Cells kit was used to extract genomic DNA from PBMCs.

Paper-wide results and their limitations: Higher pretreatment blood Treg/Th17 ratios correlated with both higher pretreatment blood TCRbeta clonality and lower post-treatment tumor TCRbeta clonality. Only a few patients per response group were included in the TCR analyses, and the authors called for validation in larger cohorts. After neoadjuvant nivolumab, T cell clonality (Gini index) in PBMCs was significantly higher in non-responders than in responders.

About this clone itself: The target of this receptor is not known. One base away there is no much larger clone; base qualities are not given.

For deep sequencing, each PBMC sample was run in six replicates, with libraries mostly built from 400 to 500 ng of input genomic DNA. Following the manufacturer's instructions, the team built TCRbeta libraries using the immunoSEQ hsTCRbeta kit. Sequencing of the completed libraries took place using an Illumina NovaSeq 6000 S4 flow cell after they had been pooled to roughly 3.2 nM. The study's own analysis went as follows. The immunoSEQ Analyzer handled quality control and preprocessing of the raw data. The analysis was restricted to productive rearrangements, with each unique CDR3 amino acid sequence defining a clonotype. Repertoire clonality was estimated as the Gini-Simpson index, which was computed with the R package tcR. Gini indices were compared with Student's t test, and associations with tumor size change were assessed by Pearson correlation. As stored in TCRdb, this immuneACCESS dataset retains in-frame rearrangements with V and J assigned. A fraction of the clones does not appear; measured against another copy, unresolved V genes explain less than half of the discrepancy, and the remainder lacks a known reason. That table furnishes V, J and clone size, whereas the DNA furnished D and trimming. This sample gives more than 13,000 clones in total; roughly four fifths of them show up just once. The ten biggest clones cover under 2.5% of the sample.

The source is a person aged 35-79 years with oral cavity squamous cell carcinoma. Recombination joined TRBV5-1 with TRBJ2-5; the central 8 bases match TRBD2. Sequenced here: PBMCs, sampled after nivolumab (anti-PD-1) treatment. The CDR3 has the sequence CASSLFAGGGAETQYF. DNA sequence: TGCGCCAGCAGCTTGTTTGCGGGAGGAGGGGCAGAGACCCAGTACTTC. Supplemented by the reference TRBV5-1 and TRBJ2-5 proteins around the CDR3, the complete variable domain is KAGVTQTPRYLIKTRGQQVTLSCSPISGHRSVSWYQQTPGQGLQFLFEYFSETQRNKGNFPGRFSGRQFSNSRSEMNVSTLELGDSALYLCASSLFAGGGAETQYFGPGTRLLVL.